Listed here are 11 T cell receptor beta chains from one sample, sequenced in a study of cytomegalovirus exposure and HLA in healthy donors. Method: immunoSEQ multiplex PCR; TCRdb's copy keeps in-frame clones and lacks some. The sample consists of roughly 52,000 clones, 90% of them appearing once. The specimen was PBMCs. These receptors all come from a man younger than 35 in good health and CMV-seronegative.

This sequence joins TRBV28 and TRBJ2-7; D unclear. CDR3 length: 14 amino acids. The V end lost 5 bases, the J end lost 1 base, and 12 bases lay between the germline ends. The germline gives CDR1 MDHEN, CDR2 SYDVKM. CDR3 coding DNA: TGTGCCAGCAGTCTGGTCGCCGGTTCCTACGAGCAGTACTTC. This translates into CASSLVAGSYEQYF.

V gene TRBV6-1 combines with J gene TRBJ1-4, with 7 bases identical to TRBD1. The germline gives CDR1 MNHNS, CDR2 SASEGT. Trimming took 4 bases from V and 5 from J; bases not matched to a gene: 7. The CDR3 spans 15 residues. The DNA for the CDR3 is TGTGCCAGCAGTGGCCGACAGGGAAGGAATGAAAAACTGTTTTTT. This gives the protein CASSGRQGRNEKLFF.

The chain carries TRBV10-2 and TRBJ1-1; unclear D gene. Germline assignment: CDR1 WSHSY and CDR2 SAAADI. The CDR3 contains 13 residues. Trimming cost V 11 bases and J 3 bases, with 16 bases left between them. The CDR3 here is CAGASHRDTEAFF. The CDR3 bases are TGCGCCGGCGCCTCCCACCGGGACACTGAAGCTTTCTTT.

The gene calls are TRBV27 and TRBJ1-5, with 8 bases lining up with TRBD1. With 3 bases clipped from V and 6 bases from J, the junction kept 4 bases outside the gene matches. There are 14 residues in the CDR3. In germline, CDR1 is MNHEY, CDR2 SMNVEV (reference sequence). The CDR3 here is CASSFQGASQPQHF. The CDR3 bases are TGTGCCAGCAGTTTCCAGGGGGCTAGTCAGCCCCAGCATTTT.

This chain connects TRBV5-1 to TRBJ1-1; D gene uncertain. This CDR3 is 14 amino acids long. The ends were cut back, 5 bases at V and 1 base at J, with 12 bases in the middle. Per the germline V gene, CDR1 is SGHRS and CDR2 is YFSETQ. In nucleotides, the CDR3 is TGCGCCAGCAGTTCGGACTACCCGAACACTGAAGCTTTCTTT. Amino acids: CASSSDYPNTEAFF.

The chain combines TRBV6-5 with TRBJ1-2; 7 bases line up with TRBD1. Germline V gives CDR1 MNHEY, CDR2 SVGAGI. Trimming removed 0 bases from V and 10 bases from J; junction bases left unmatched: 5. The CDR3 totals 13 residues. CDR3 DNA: TGTGCCAGCAGTTACTCCGGGACAGCGGCCTACACCTTC. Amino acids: CASSYSGTAAYTF.

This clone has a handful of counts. CDR3 sequence: CSVEGMGTPYNEQFF. The CDR3 coding sequence is TGCAGCGTTGAAGGTATGGGGACTCCATACAATGAGCAGTTCTTC. The chain has TRBV29-1 and TRBJ2-1; D might be TRBD2 (6 bases). The ends were cut back, 1 base at V and 4 bases at J, with 14 bases in the middle. The germline V gene has CDR1 SQVTM and CDR2 ANQGSEA. The CDR3 loop spans 15 amino acids.

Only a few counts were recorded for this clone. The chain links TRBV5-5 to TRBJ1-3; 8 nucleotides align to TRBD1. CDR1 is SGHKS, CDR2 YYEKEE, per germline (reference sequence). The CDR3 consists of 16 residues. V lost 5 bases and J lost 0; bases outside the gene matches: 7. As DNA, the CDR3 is TGTGCCAGCAGTTCCACAGGGGGTTTCTCTGGAAACACCATATATTTT. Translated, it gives CASSSTGGFSGNTIYF.

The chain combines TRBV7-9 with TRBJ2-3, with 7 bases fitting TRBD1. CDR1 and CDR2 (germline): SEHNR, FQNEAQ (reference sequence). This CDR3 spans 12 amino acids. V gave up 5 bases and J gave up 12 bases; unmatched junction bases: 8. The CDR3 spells CASSPDRAIQYF. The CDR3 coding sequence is TGTGCCAGCAGCCCCGACAGGGCCATTCAGTATTTT.

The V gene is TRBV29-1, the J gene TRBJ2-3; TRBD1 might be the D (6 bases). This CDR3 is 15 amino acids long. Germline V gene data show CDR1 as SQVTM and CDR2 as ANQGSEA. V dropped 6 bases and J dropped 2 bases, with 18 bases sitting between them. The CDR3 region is CSVIEPGHNTDTQYF. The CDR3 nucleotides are TGCAGCGTCATAGAGCCGGGACACAACACAGATACGCAGTATTTT.

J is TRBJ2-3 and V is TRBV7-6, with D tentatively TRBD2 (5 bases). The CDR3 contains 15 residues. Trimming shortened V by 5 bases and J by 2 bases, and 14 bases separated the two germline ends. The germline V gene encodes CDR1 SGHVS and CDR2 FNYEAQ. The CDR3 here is CASSPGGGYTDTQYF. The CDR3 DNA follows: TGTGCCAGCAGCCCCGGAGGAGGCTACACAGATACGCAGTATTTT.